What follows are 27 T cell receptor beta chains derived from one specimen sequenced in a study of blood T cell repertoires in COVID-19 (dated by TCRdb to between 2020 and 2021). Library preparation employed the immunoSEQ multiplex PCR assay. TCRdb holds this immuneACCESS table with in-frame rearrangements only. Some clones are missing; in checked studies, unresolved V genes explain under half, and the rest has no known cause. The sample table contains roughly 17,000 clones; only one count was recorded for roughly 93% of them. Of the sample, roughly 5.7% falls within the top ten clones. The source material was peripheral blood. The receptors originated from a human donor in a cohort sampled during active COVID-19.

The DNA for the CDR3 is TGTGCCAGCAGCCCTCTAGCGGGAGGGAACAATGAGCAGTTCTTC. Protein product: CASSPLAGGNNEQFF. The rearrangement links TRBV3-1 (or the pseudogene TRBV3-2) to TRBJ2-1; the match to TRBD2 covers 12 bases. V shed 4 bases, J shed 5 bases, and the junction held 3 bases outside the gene matches. The length of the CDR3 is 15 residues. The germline gives CDR1 LGHDT, CDR2 YNNKEL (reference sequence).

This chain links TRBV11-2 with TRBJ2-2; 13 bases line up with TRBD2. Germline V gene lookup returns CDR1 SGHAT and CDR2 FQNNGV. The CDR3 length is 17 residues. Unmatched junction bases numbered 8, after V lost 4 bases and J lost 6 bases. Here the CDR3 reads CASSSRGGLAGPGELFF. In nucleotides, the CDR3 is TGTGCCAGCAGCTCCCGTGGGGGACTAGCGGGACCCGGGGAGCTGTTTTTT.

The gene calls are TRBV7-2 and TRBJ2-5; D not resolved. CDR1 and CDR2 from the germline V gene are SGHTA and FQGNSA. CDR3 size: 13 residues. The V end lost 4 bases, the J end lost 3 bases, and 9 bases lay between the germline ends. The CDR3 sequence: CASSSYSKETQYF. The CDR3 DNA reads as TGTGCCAGCAGCTCTTATAGTAAAGAGACCCAGTACTTC.

V is TRBV30 and J is TRBJ2-7; the match to TRBD1 covers 8 bases. CDR1 and CDR2 (germline): GTSNPN, SVGIG (reference sequence). The V gene end was trimmed by 2 bases and the J gene end by 2 bases; junction bases not matched to a gene: 8. CDR3 length equals 15 residues. The CDR3: CAWSLSTGAAYEQYF. CDR3 nucleotides: TGTGCCTGGAGTCTATCGACAGGGGCAGCCTACGAGCAGTACTTC.

V is TRBV24-1 and J is TRBJ2-1, with TRBD2 matching 9 bases. Looked up from germline, CDR1 is KGHDR and CDR2 is SFDVKD. Losses at the gene ends were 1 base for V and 7 bases for J; bases not matched to a gene: 4. The CDR3 totals 15 residues. The CDR3 sequence is CATSDFGSGSNEQFF. For the CDR3, the DNA is TGTGCCACCAGTGATTTCGGTAGCGGGAGTAATGAGCAGTTCTTC.

The V call is TRBV11-3, the J call TRBJ2-1; 7 bases match TRBD1. The CDR3 runs 15 residues. Looked up from germline, CDR1 is SGHNT and CDR2 is YENEEA. Unmatched junction bases numbered 10, after V lost 4 bases and J lost 7 bases. CDR3 coding DNA: TGTGCCAGCAGCTCCGACAGGGTAGGGTATAATGAGCAGTTCTTC. The encoded protein is CASSSDRVGYNEQFF.

The chain links TRBV5-4 to TRBJ1-1; TRBD1 agrees at 8 bases. The length of the CDR3 is 14 residues. Trimming cost V 3 bases and J 4 bases; bases outside gene matches: 5. CDR1 and CDR2 (germline): SGHNT, YYREEE (reference sequence). CDR3 sequence (DNA): TGTGCCAGCAGCTCGACAGGGGTGAGCACTGAAGCTTTCTTT. Protein sequence: CASSSTGVSTEAFF.

The chain recombines TRBV7-9 with TRBJ2-2, with 13 bases fitting TRBD2. The trim removed 2 bases at V and 9 bases at J, leaving 6 bases unmatched. The CDR3 sequence is 16 residues long. CDR1 and CDR2 from the germline V gene are SEHNR and FQNEAQ (reference sequence). CDR3 nucleotide sequence: TGTGCCAGCAGCTTAAGACTAGCGGGAGGTGTCCGGGAGCTGTTTTTT. The encoded protein is CASSLRLAGGVRELFF.

This chain joins TRBV10-3 and TRBJ2-5; TRBD1 matches 9 bases. The length of the CDR3 is 16 residues. Per the germline V gene, CDR1 is ENHRY and CDR2 is SYGVKD. V was pared by 2 bases and J by 2 bases, with 6 bases of the junction left unmatched. The CDR3 region is CAISETGQGRQETQYF. The CDR3 DNA reads TGTGCCATCAGTGAGACAGGACAGGGGCGGCAAGAGACCCAGTACTTC.

The chain combines TRBV14 with TRBJ2-3; D remains ambiguous. This CDR3 region has 15 residues. Germline-derived CDR1 and CDR2 are SGHDN and FVKESK. V was shortened by 0 bases and J by 0 bases, with 7 bases between the two germline ends. CDR3 loop: CASSQDSLSTDTQYF. The CDR3 DNA follows: TGTGCCAGCAGCCAAGACTCACTCAGCACAGATACGCAGTATTTT.

This chain uses TRBV7-2 with TRBJ2-5; possibly TRBD2 for D (6 bases). Trimming cost V 1 base and J 4 bases, with 13 bases left between them. CDR1 is SGHTA and CDR2 is FQGNSA in the germline V gene. This CDR3 comprises 15 residues. CDR3 sequence (DNA): TGTGCCAGCAGCTTAGTGGGTGGGGGAGGAGAGACCCAGTACTTC. It is translated as CASSLVGGGGETQYF.

The chain recombines TRBV5-1 with TRBJ1-2; 7 bases fit TRBD1. Germline V lookup: CDR1 SGHRS, CDR2 YFSETQ. The CDR3 has 16 residues. The V gene end was trimmed by 7 bases and the J gene end by 1 base; junction bases not matched to a gene: 13. CDR3 region: CASPPRGLLFNYGYTF. As DNA, the CDR3 is TGCGCCAGCCCTCCGAGGGGGCTCCTTTTTAACTATGGCTACACCTTC. Supplemented by reference TRBV5-1 and TRBJ1-2, the full variable domain reads KAGVTQTPRYLIKTRGQQVTLSCSPISGHRSVSWYQQTPGQGLQFLFEYFSETQRNKGNFPGRFSGRQFSNSRSEMNVSTLELGDSALYLCASPPRGLLFNYGYTFGSGTRLTVV.

The J gene is TRBJ2-1, the V gene TRBV4-3; 13 positions agree with TRBD2. CDR3 size: 16 residues. Germline assignment: CDR1 LGHNA and CDR2 YSLEER. Losses at the gene ends were 3 bases for V and 7 bases for J; bases not matched to a gene: 6. The CDR3 loop is CASSQTSGRRGNEQFF. As DNA, the CDR3 is TGCGCCAGCAGCCAGACTAGCGGGAGGCGTGGAAATGAGCAGTTCTTC.

The rearrangement uses TRBV15 and TRBJ2-5; unclear D gene. Per germline, CDR1 LNHNV and CDR2 YYDKDF (reference sequence). This CDR3 is 13 amino acids long. V was pared by 0 bases and J by 4 bases, with 6 bases between. The CDR3 sequence: CATSRDRGETQYF. For the CDR3, the DNA is TGTGCCACCAGCAGAGATAGAGGAGAGACCCAGTACTTC.

This clone was recorded once. This chain connects TRBV3-1 (or the pseudogene TRBV3-2) to TRBJ2-5; D is uncertain. CDR1 is LGHDT, CDR2 YNNKEL, per germline (reference sequence). The CDR3 totals 14 residues. The V and J ends lost 0 bases and 0 bases respectively, with 5 bases between them. CDR3 nucleotide sequence: TGTGCCAGCAGCCAAGACCCTAACCAAGAGACCCAGTACTTC. It yields the protein CASSQDPNQETQYF.

The V call is TRBV18, the J call TRBJ2-5; 9 bases fit TRBD1. The CDR3 is 14 amino acids. The trim removed 3 bases at V and 5 bases at J, leaving 4 bases unmatched. Germline CDR1 is KGHSH and CDR2 is LQKENI. The DNA for the CDR3 is TGTGCCAGCTCACCCTCGACAGGGGGGGAGACCCAGTACTTC. This encodes CASSPSTGGETQYF.

The chain is built from TRBV18 and TRBJ1-4; D not resolved. Germline-derived CDR1 and CDR2 are KGHSH and LQKENI. The CDR3 sequence is 14 residues long. Trimming cost V 2 bases and J 1 base, with 5 bases left between them. The CDR3 region has the DNA TGTGCCAGCTCACCAGAGCTAACTAATGAAAAACTGTTTTTT. This encodes CASSPELTNEKLFF.

In this sample, this clone turned up a few times. The chain has TRBV28 and TRBJ1-5, with 7 positions matching TRBD1. The CDR3 spans 15 residues. CDR1 MDHEN and CDR2 SYDVKM come from the germline V gene. V shed 6 bases, J shed 3 bases, and the junction held 8 bases outside the gene matches. CDR3 in amino acids: CASRLEQGLNQPQHF. DNA of the CDR3: TGTGCCAGCAGGCTCGAACAGGGGCTCAATCAGCCCCAGCATTTT.

This clone was found a few times. V and J are TRBV11-2 and TRBJ2-3; 9 positions agree with TRBD2. CDR3 length equals 18 residues. The V gene end was trimmed by 3 bases and the J gene end by 2 bases; junction bases not matched to a gene: 12. The germline CDR1 and CDR2 sequences are SGHAT and FQNNGV. In DNA, the CDR3 is TGTGCCAGCAGCTTCCGGCGGGGGGGCCCGGGCCCCACAGATACGCAGTATTTT. Its protein product is CASSFRRGGPGPTDTQYF.

V gene TRBV3-1 (or the pseudogene TRBV3-2) combines with J gene TRBJ2-1; 7 bases align to TRBD2. This CDR3 has 16 amino acids. CDR1 is LGHDT, CDR2 YNNKEL, per germline (reference sequence). The J segment lost 5 bases and the V segment lost 1 base, leaving 8 bases of the junction unmatched. Here the CDR3 DNA reads TGTGCCAGCAGCCAAGCCTTGGGGGGGAGACACAATGAGCAGTTCTTC. Encoded protein: CASSQALGGRHNEQFF.

The rearrangement links TRBV19 to TRBJ2-7; D not certain. CDR1 is LNHDA and CDR2 is SQIVND in the germline V gene (reference sequence). The CDR3 is 14 residues long. Trimming cost V 2 bases and J 5 bases, with 13 bases left between them. The CDR3 sequence: CASSITDSRHEQYF. The CDR3 bases are TGTGCCAGTAGTATAACCGACTCAAGGCACGAGCAGTACTTC.

J is TRBJ2-5 and V is TRBV9; 14 positions match TRBD2. Germline lookup yields CDR1 SGDLS and CDR2 YYNGEE. The ends lost 3 bases at V and 3 bases at J; junction bases unmatched: 1. The CDR3 length is 15 residues. CDR3 protein: CASSGGLAGEETQYF. CDR3 nucleotides: TGTGCCAGCAGCGGGGGACTAGCGGGGGAAGAGACCCAGTACTTC.

The chain recombines TRBV18 with TRBJ1-1; D call uncertain. V was shortened by 2 bases and J by 7 bases, with 17 bases between the two germline ends. The CDR3 has 15 amino acids. Germline V gene sequence: CDR1 KGHSH, CDR2 LQKENI. In DNA form, the CDR3 reads TGTGCCAGCTCACCAGGGAGTGGGGTGGGGAATGAAGCTTTCTTT. It yields the protein CASSPGSGVGNEAFF.

The rearrangement joins TRBV6-6 to TRBJ1-4, with 10 positions matching TRBD1. The CDR3 has 15 residues. CDR1 and CDR2 from the germline V gene are MNHNY and SVGAGI (reference sequence). V lost 8 bases to trimming and J lost 7 bases; unmatched junction nucleotides: 10. CDR3 nucleotide sequence: TGTGCCAGCTTCTCCTGGACAGGGGGTGGTGAAAAACTGTTTTTT. Protein: CASFSWTGGGEKLFF.

The chain is built from TRBV21-1 and TRBJ1-1; TRBD1 is the table's D call and was not checked against the DNA. TRBV21-1 is given as a pseudogene. CDR3 size: 14 residues. The CDR3 DNA follows: TGTGCCGTACCACCGGGACAGGGGGTAACTGAAGCTTTCTTT. Residues: CAVPPGQGVTEAFF.

The chain combines TRBV10-3 with TRBJ1-1; 8 nucleotides align to TRBD1. The CDR3 is 13 amino acids. Germline CDR1 ENHRY, CDR2 SYGVKD. Germline trimming cut 3 bases from V and 6 bases from J; bases unmatched to any gene: 3. The CDR3: CAISDTGGAEAFF. CDR3 sequence (DNA): TGTGCCATCAGTGATACAGGGGGGGCTGAAGCTTTCTTT.

This chain connects TRBV2 to TRBJ2-7, with unresolved D. Germline CDR1 and CDR2: SNHLY and FYNNEI. The CDR3 spans 12 residues. V was shortened by 4 bases and J by 6 bases, with 10 bases between the two germline ends. Here the CDR3 reads CASSAVTSEQYF. The CDR3 DNA is TGTGCCAGCAGTGCAGTTACCTCCGAGCAGTACTTC.